This T cell receptor (beta chain) was recovered during a study of blood T cell repertoires in COVID-19. Study-wide background: The samples span acute and convalescent COVID-19 from the United States, Italy and Spain. Sources were T cells, B-cell-depleted T cells, or PBMCs; the material itself was cDNA or gDNA.

Authors' data handling: Researchers report that nucleated cell counts were estimated from reference gene primer amplification. Profiled with immunoSEQ multiplex PCR; TCRdb holds only in-frame clones, not every one. For V, J and clone size, that table is used; D and trimming come from the DNA. Of roughly 57,000 clones listed, 65% to 85% are singletons. CDR3 length: 15 amino acids. Germline V CDR1 and CDR2: LNHDA, SQIVND (reference sequence). Trimming cost V 6 bases and J 7 bases; bases outside gene matches: 7. The chain joins TRBV19 to TRBJ1-6; 9 bases agree with TRBD1. The source is a man aged 55 to 70 with acute or convalescent COVID-19. Sequences were obtained from peripheral blood. The CDR3 region is CASRRTGAGNSPLHF. As DNA, the CDR3 is TGTGCCAGTAGACGGACAGGGGCGGGAAATTCACCCCTCCACTTT.